The 27 T cell receptor beta chains below all came from one sample that was sequenced in a study of PD-L1 blockade in urothelial cancer. This sample's time point: pretreatment peripheral blood. Clones were sequenced by immunoSEQ multiplex PCR, and TCRdb holds only the in-frame ones, with some missing. The sample records 30,000 to 40,000 clones, 85% being singletons. Source: PBMCs, taken around atezolizumab (anti-PD-L1) treatment. These receptors were obtained from a man older than 75 with urothelial cancer.

This chain connects TRBV5-4 to TRBJ2-2, with 9 bases fitting TRBD1. V shed 5 bases, J shed 4 bases, and the junction held 12 bases outside the gene matches. The CDR3 covers 17 residues. The V gene's germline CDR1 is SGHNT and CDR2 YYREEE (reference sequence). This CDR3 reads CASRYGGTGKVTGELFF. The CDR3 DNA follows: TGTGCCAGCAGGTACGGGGGGACAGGGAAGGTCACCGGGGAGCTGTTTTTT.

The chain joins TRBV9 to TRBJ2-5; perhaps TRBD2 as D (5 bases). V lost 1 base, J lost 5 bases, and 12 bases lay in between. CDR3 size: 14 residues. Germline V gene data show CDR1 as SGDLS and CDR2 as YYNGEE. The CDR3 here is CASSVIEGTETQYF. CDR3 bases: TGTGCCAGCAGCGTAATCGAGGGTACGGAGACCCAGTACTTC.

V gene TRBV6-5 combines with J gene TRBJ2-7, with 11 bases identical to TRBD2. This CDR3 has 15 residues. Germline loops: CDR1 MNHEY, CDR2 SVGAGI. Unmatched junction bases numbered 9, after V lost 6 bases and J lost 5 bases. CDR3 DNA sequence: TGTGCCAGCAGAGGAACTAGCGGGAGATCCCACGAGCAGTACTTC. Translated: CASRGTSGRSHEQYF.

V gene TRBV5-1 combines with J gene TRBJ1-5; 9 nucleotides match TRBD1. The CDR3 has 14 amino acids. With V trimmed by 4 bases and J by 5 bases, 4 bases remained unmatched. CDR1 and CDR2 from the germline V gene are SGHRS and YFSETQ. CDR3 in DNA: TGCGCCAGCAGCCTCGGGACAGGGCATCAGCCCCAGCATTTT. It translates to CASSLGTGHQPQHF.

The V gene is TRBV4-1, the J gene TRBJ2-2; TRBD1 matches at 8 bases. This CDR3 spans 17 amino acids. Germline V gene lookup returns CDR1 MGHRA and CDR2 YSYEKL. J was trimmed by 1 base and V by 5 bases; bases with no gene match: 9. The DNA of the CDR3 is TGCGCCAGCAGCATGCGGCAGGGGGCGCGGAACACCGGGGAGCTGTTTTTT. Encoded protein: CASSMRQGARNTGELFF.

This clone occurred a few times. Germline is not matched at one junction end, which may reflect a read error. Distinct nucleotide sequences in the sample also encode this CDR3. The CDR3 bases are TGTGCCAGCAGCTTGCGGGAGTACCATGAGCAGTTCTTC. It encodes CASSLREYHEQFF. The chain has TRBV5-1 and TRBJ2-1, with 7 bases aligning to TRBD2. Germline values: CDR1 SGHRS, CDR2 YFSETQ. The CDR3 has 13 residues.

The rearrangement links TRBV2 to TRBJ2-2, with TRBD1 as a possible D gene (5 bases). Per germline, CDR1 SNHLY and CDR2 FYNNEI. CDR3 size: 15 residues. Trimming took 4 bases from V and 2 from J, leaving 11 bases between them. The CDR3 loop is CASSATDTNTGELFF. For the CDR3, the DNA is TGTGCCAGCAGTGCGACAGATACAAACACCGGGGAGCTGTTTTTT. The complete variable domain, with remaining parts taken from reference TRBV2 and TRBJ2-2, reads EPEVTQTPSHQVTQMGQEVILRCVPISNHLYFYWYRQILGQKVEFLVSFYNNEISEKSEIFDDQFSVERPDGSNFTLKIRSTKLEDSAMYFCASSATDTNTGELFFGEGSRLTVL.

CDR3 sequence (DNA): TGTGCCATCAGTGCCATCCTCGGGACTAGCGGGAGGGGCGATGAGCAGTTCTTC. As protein: CAISAILGTSGRGDEQFF. This chain joins TRBV10-3 and TRBJ2-1; 16 bases match TRBD2. V was clipped by 4 bases and J by 8 bases; unmatched bases: 11. The germline gives CDR1 ENHRY, CDR2 SYGVKD. The CDR3 runs 18 residues.

The V gene is TRBV6-4, the J gene TRBJ2-7, with TRBD1 matching over 11 bases. This CDR3 is 16 amino acids long. The ends lost 4 bases at V and 2 bases at J; junction bases unmatched: 7. Germline-derived CDR1 and CDR2 are MRHNA and SNTAGT. The CDR3: CASSAIGTGGPYEQYF. The CDR3 region has the DNA TGTGCCAGCAGTGCCATCGGGACAGGGGGACCCTACGAGCAGTACTTC.

In this sample, this clone turned up a few times. This chain connects TRBV28 to TRBJ2-7; 8 bases match TRBD1. Germline CDR1 MDHEN, CDR2 SYDVKM. The CDR3 runs 12 residues. With V trimmed by 5 bases and J by 8 bases, 5 bases remained unmatched. The CDR3 sequence is CASSQGTGKQYF. The CDR3 DNA is TGTGCCAGCAGTCAGGGGACAGGAAAGCAGTACTTC.

The chain couples TRBV7-2 to TRBJ1-1; D is uncertain. The CDR3 runs to 14 residues. The V end was cut by 1 base, the J end by 2 bases, with 8 bases between. Germline V gene sequence: CDR1 SGHTA, CDR2 FQGNSA. The DNA for the CDR3 is TGTGCCAGCAGCTTAGGTCCAACAAACACTGAAGCTTTCTTT. Translating gives CASSLGPTNTEAFF. Full variable domain (rest looked up from reference TRBV7-2 and TRBJ1-1): GAGVSQSPSNKVTEKGKDVELRCDPISGHTALYWYRQSLGQGLEFLIYFQGNSAPDKSGLPSDRFSAERTGGSVSTLTIQRTQQEDSAVYLCASSLGPTNTEAFFGQGTRLTVV.

This clone was detected only a few times. The rearrangement uses TRBV30 and TRBJ1-1, with 7 bases aligning to TRBD1. CDR3 length: 14 amino acids. Germline CDR1 reads GTSNPN; CDR2 reads SVGIG (reference sequence). V shed 3 bases, J shed 4 bases, and the junction held 8 bases outside the gene matches. The CDR3 here is CAWSSQGTGTEAFF. CDR3 in DNA: TGTGCCTGGAGCTCACAGGGGACGGGCACTGAAGCTTTCTTT.

This sequence joins TRBV10-2 and TRBJ1-1; D is uncertain. The V gene lost 6 bases and the J gene lost 2 bases, with 4 bases spanning the gap. The CDR3 has 11 residues. Germline CDR1 WSHSY, CDR2 SAAADI. This chain's CDR3 is CASRLNTEAFF. CDR3 sequence (DNA): TGCGCCAGCAGACTAAACACTGAAGCTTTCTTT.

Only a few counts were recorded for this clone. The chain joins TRBV5-5 to TRBJ1-5, with D perhaps matching TRBD1 (5 bases). V shed 3 bases and J shed 3 bases, with 10 bases lying between them. This CDR3 is 14 amino acids long. CDR1 is SGHKS, CDR2 YYEKEE, per germline (reference sequence). The CDR3 sequence: CASSYDSLNQPQHF. As DNA, the CDR3 is TGTGCCAGCAGCTACGACAGCCTCAATCAGCCCCAGCATTTT.

The V gene is TRBV18, the J gene TRBJ2-6; tentative D call: TRBD2 (6 bases). With 8 bases removed from V and 0 bases from J, the gap between germline ends came to 17 bases. Germline CDR1 and CDR2: KGHSH and LQKENI. The CDR3 loop spans 17 amino acids. CDR3 in DNA: TGTGCCAGCCGCGGGACGGGCTCCAGCTCTGGGGCCAACGTCCTGACTTTC. Protein: CASRGTGSSSGANVLTF.

This clone has a handful of counts. The chain recombines TRBV19 with TRBJ1-2; possible D gene TRBD1, 6 bases. Per the germline V gene, CDR1 is LNHDA and CDR2 is SQIVND (reference sequence). The CDR3 covers 14 residues. Trimming removed 5 bases from V and 4 bases from J, with 14 bases in between. CDR3 loop: CASSSRDTTYGYTF. The DNA for the CDR3 is TGTGCCAGTAGTTCCAGGGACACGACCTATGGCTACACCTTC.

V usage is TRBV5-1 and J usage is TRBJ2-7, with 8 bases matching TRBD1. CDR3 size: 13 residues. V gave up 5 bases and J gave up 5 bases; unmatched junction bases: 6. Germline values: CDR1 SGHRS, CDR2 YFSETQ. The chain's CDR3 is CASSNDRGDEQYF. The CDR3 nucleotides read TGCGCCAGCAGTAACGACAGGGGAGACGAGCAGTACTTC.

V and J are TRBV28 and TRBJ2-7, with D tentatively TRBD1 (6 bases). Germline loops: CDR1 MDHEN, CDR2 SYDVKM. V was shortened by 4 bases and J by 2 bases, with 21 bases between the two germline ends. The CDR3 covers 17 residues. The CDR3 spells CASSSLGGSNTPYEQYF. CDR3 bases: TGTGCCAGCAGTTCTCTAGGGGGATCTAACACCCCCTACGAGCAGTACTTC. Looking up the rest from reference TRBV28 and TRBJ2-7 gives the full variable domain: DVKVTQSSRYLVKRTGEKVFLECVQDMDHENMFWYRQDPGLGLRLIYFSYDVKMKEKGDIPEGYSVSREKKERFSLILESASTNQTSMYLCASSSLGGSNTPYEQYFGPGTRLTVT.

The count of this clone is one. The V gene is TRBV6-1, the J gene TRBJ2-3; D is perhaps TRBD1 (6 bases). The CDR3 is 13 amino acids. Trimming removed 5 bases at V and 1 base at J, with 7 bases between. Germline CDR1 and CDR2: MNHNS and SASEGT. The CDR3 here is CASSNRGTDTQYF. The CDR3 DNA follows: TGTGCCAGCAGTAACAGGGGCACAGATACGCAGTATTTT.

This clone has just a few counts. The sample has other DNA sequences that encode this CDR3 too. The chain is built from TRBV19 and TRBJ2-7; 8 positions match TRBD1. The V segment lost 6 bases and the J segment 1 base; nucleotides outside the gene matches: 5. Per germline, CDR1 LNHDA and CDR2 SQIVND (reference sequence). The length of the CDR3 is 14 residues. The DNA for the CDR3 is TGTGCCAGTAGCAGGGGACAGGTGTCCTACGAGCAGTACTTC. Its translation: CASSRGQVSYEQYF.

The V gene is TRBV10-3, the J gene TRBJ1-5; D unresolved. Trimming pared 0 bases from V and 3 bases from J, leaving 9 bases between. Germline CDR1 reads ENHRY; CDR2 reads SYGVKD. The CDR3 is 15 residues long. The CDR3 sequence is CAISESRGSNQPQHF. CDR3 nucleotide sequence: TGTGCCATCAGTGAGTCGCGGGGATCCAATCAGCCCCAGCATTTT.

V and J are TRBV19 and TRBJ1-5; possible D gene TRBD1, 5 bases. V lost 3 bases and J lost 0, with 12 bases in between. Germline CDR1 is LNHDA and CDR2 is SQIVND (reference sequence). The CDR3 contains 16 residues. The CDR3 nucleotides read TGTGCCAGTAGTATCCTCACAGGCCCTAGCAATCAGCCCCAGCATTTT. Translating it yields CASSILTGPSNQPQHF. The full variable domain, rest sourced from reference TRBV19 and TRBJ1-5, is DGGITQSPKYLFRKEGQNVTLSCEQNLNHDAMYWYRQDPGQGLRLIYYSQIVNDFQKGDIAEGYSVSREKKESFPLTVTSAQKNPTAFYLCASSILTGPSNQPQHFGDGTRLSIL.

This rearrangement joins TRBV18 to TRBJ2-1; TRBD1 matches 9 bases. The CDR3 contains 15 residues. The germline gives CDR1 KGHSH, CDR2 LQKENI. V lost 3 bases, J lost 2 bases, and 2 bases stayed unmatched. The CDR3 region has the DNA TGTGCCAGCTCACCGGGACAGGGAACCTACAATGAGCAGTTCTTC. It specifies CASSPGQGTYNEQFF.

V and J are TRBV7-8 and TRBJ2-3, with 7 bases identical to TRBD2. J lost 2 bases, V lost 7 bases, and 18 bases had no gene match. This CDR3 comprises 18 residues. Germline-derived CDR1 and CDR2 are SGHVS and FQNEAQ. This CDR3 is CASTLLVGAGGYTDTQYF. For the CDR3, the DNA is TGTGCCAGCACCCTCCTGGTCGGGGCCGGGGGGTACACAGATACGCAGTATTTT.

For this clone: One end of the junction is discordant with germline, which a read error may explain. J is TRBJ2-2 and V is TRBV6-6; the match to TRBD2 covers 7 bases. This CDR3 is 15 amino acids long. Germline values: CDR1 MNHNY, CDR2 SVGAGI (reference sequence). CDR3: CASSYVSGNAGELFF. In DNA form, the CDR3 reads TGTGCCAGCAGTTACGTGAGCGGGAACGCCGGGGAGCTGTTTTTT.

This sequence joins TRBV30 and TRBJ2-7; 8 bases align to TRBD1. Trimming cost V 7 bases and J 7 bases; bases outside gene matches: 6. Per germline, CDR1 GTSNPN and CDR2 SVGIG (reference sequence). The CDR3 extends over 11 amino acids. CDR3 region: CAFKTGVEQYF. CDR3 coding DNA: TGTGCCTTCAAGACAGGGGTTGAGCAGTACTTC. Variable domain in full (rest from reference TRBV30 and TRBJ2-7): SQTIHQWPATLVQPVGSPLSLECTVEGTSNPNLYWYRQAAGRGLQLLFYSVGIGQISSEVPQNLSASRPQDRQFILSSKKLLLSDSGFYLCAFKTGVEQYFGPGTRLTVT.

This chain links TRBV2 with TRBJ1-3, with 7 nucleotides matching TRBD1. The CDR3 is 15 amino acids. Germline CDR1 reads SNHLY; CDR2 reads FYNNEI. The V segment lost 4 bases and the J segment 1 base; nucleotides outside the gene matches: 4. This CDR3 is CASSVQGGSGNTIYF. CDR3 sequence (DNA): TGTGCCAGCAGTGTGCAGGGGGGTTCTGGAAACACCATATATTTT.